A single sample is the source of the 30 T cell receptor beta chains below, sequenced in a study of identical twins. TCRdb reprocessed the 5' RACE reads via MiXCR and lists one record per CDR3 protein. The table records roughly 720,000 distinct CDR3 sequences, about 18% of them present only once. These same data were also listed under a study on T cells expressing NK-cell markers.

The sequenced sample consisted of PBMCs. The receptors were sampled from a woman aged 18-29 years in good health.

The gene calls are TRBV3-1 and TRBJ2-1; 9 bases line up with TRBD1. There are 14 residues in the CDR3. Germline assignment: CDR1 LGHDT and CDR2 YNNKEL (reference sequence). V lost 1 base and J lost 9; bases outside the gene matches: 4. Here the CDR3 DNA reads TGTGCCAGCAGCCAAGCCCCACAGGGGGCTGAGCAGTTCTTC. Protein product: CASSQAPQGAEQFF.

This clonotype turned up a few times. The junction and the germline gene differ at one end; a read error may be behind it. The rearrangement links TRBV5-1 to TRBJ1-1, with a possible D match to TRBD1 (5 bases). The germline CDR1 and CDR2 sequences are SGHRS and YFSETQ. CDR3 length: 14 residues. As DNA, the CDR3 is TGCGCCAGCAGCCCGGAGGCGCAGGGAGGAAGGATAGAATTC. Its protein product is CASSPEAQGGRIEF.

In the case of this clonotype: The junction does not match germline at one end; this may be a read error. This chain's CDR3 is CSARAQRAGGSLSTDTQYF. DNA for the CDR3: TGCAGTGCGAGAGCCCAGAGAGCGGGAGGTTCCCTTAGCACAGATACGCAGTATTTT. The V and J genes are TRBV20-1 and TRBJ2-3, with TRBD2 matching over 9 bases. The length of the CDR3 is 19 residues. Germline V gene lookup returns CDR1 DFQATT and CDR2 SNEGSKA (reference sequence).

This chain joins TRBV5-1 and TRBJ2-7; 7 nucleotides agree with TRBD2. The CDR3 loop spans 16 amino acids. V dropped 0 bases and J dropped 4; count of bases not matched to a gene: 10. Germline CDR1 and CDR2: SGHRS and YFSETQ. The CDR3 region is CASSLAAAGLGYEQYF. The CDR3, as DNA: TGCGCCAGCAGCTTGGCCGCAGCGGGGCTGGGGTACGAGCAGTACTTC.

A few counts support this clonotype. The chain carries TRBV12-3 or TRBV12-4 and TRBJ2-1; tentatively, D is TRBD2 (6 bases). This CDR3 is 15 amino acids long. V was shortened by 7 bases and J by 6 bases, with 19 bases between the two germline ends. CDR3 protein: CASTSQALAANEQFF. The CDR3 DNA is TGTGCCAGCACCTCCCAGGCATTAGCGGCCAATGAGCAGTTCTTC.

V and J are TRBV12-3 or TRBV12-4 and TRBJ1-5, with unresolved D. The V and J ends lost 1 base and 8 bases respectively, with 6 bases between them. The CDR3 sequence is 12 residues long. The CDR3 sequence: CASSLGGKPQHF. CDR3 coding DNA: TGTGCCAGCAGTTTAGGAGGGAAGCCCCAGCATTTT.

The chain employs TRBV25-1 and TRBJ2-5, with no clear D. This CDR3 region has 13 residues. The germline CDR1 and CDR2 sequences are MGHDK and SYGVNS. The V and J ends lost 1 base and 4 bases respectively, with 7 bases between them. Written as DNA, the CDR3 is TGTGCCAGCAGTGAATTTGGTCTAGAGACCCAGTACTTC. Translating gives CASSEFGLETQYF.

The chain combines TRBV6-1 with TRBJ1-1, with a weak D call TRBD1 (6 bases). V gave up 8 bases and J gave up 5 bases, with 21 bases separating them. Germline loops: CDR1 MNHNS, CDR2 SASEGT. The CDR3 covers 15 residues. As DNA, the CDR3 is TGTGCCAGCGGTCATCGCACAGGGTTGCTGACTGAAGCTTTCTTT. Its translation is CASGHRTGLLTEAFF.

This clonotype was observed a few times. The V gene is TRBV3-1, the J gene TRBJ1-2, with D maybe TRBD1 (5 bases). Trimming cost V 4 bases and J 6 bases, with 15 bases left between them. The germline V gene has CDR1 LGHDT and CDR2 YNNKEL (reference sequence). The CDR3 loop spans 14 amino acids. The CDR3 reads CASSRAGGDDGYTF. The DNA for the CDR3 is TGTGCCAGCAGCCGCGCGGGGGGTGATGATGGCTACACCTTC. The complete variable domain, with remaining parts taken from reference TRBV3-1 and TRBJ1-2, reads DTAVSQTPKYLVTQMGNDKSIKCEQNLGHDTMYWYKQDSKKFLKIMFSYNNKELIINETVPNRFSPKSPDKAHLNLHINSLELGDSAVYFCASSRAGGDDGYTFGSGTRLTVV.

This rearrangement joins TRBV5-5 to TRBJ2-1, with TRBD1 matching 7 bases. The length of the CDR3 is 16 residues. J gave up 0 bases and V 1 base, and 4 bases lay outside the gene matches. Germline V gene lookup returns CDR1 SGHKS and CDR2 YYEKEE (reference sequence). CDR3: CASSLNRDSSYNEQFF. The DNA of the CDR3 is TGTGCCAGCAGCTTGAACCGGGACAGCTCCTACAATGAGCAGTTCTTC.

This clonotype was picked up many times. This chain connects TRBV20-1 to TRBJ2-3; D is perhaps TRBD2 (6 bases). Deletions cut 5 bases from V and 10 bases from J, with 19 bases between. The germline V gene encodes CDR1 DFQATT and CDR2 SNEGSKA (reference sequence). The CDR3 runs 13 residues. CDR3 region: CSAVGGPGVAQYF. DNA for the CDR3: TGCAGTGCTGTCGGGGGTCCTGGAGTTGCGCAGTATTTT.

V is TRBV10-1 and J is TRBJ1-3; D unclear. Deletions cut 4 bases from V and 0 bases from J, with 4 bases between. The germline V gene has CDR1 WNHNN and CDR2 SYGVQD (reference sequence). The length of the CDR3 is 13 residues. CDR3 nucleotide sequence: TGCGCCAGCAGTGGTTCCTCTGGAAACACCATATATTTT. Translation: CASSGSSGNTIYF.

V gene TRBV5-1 combines with J gene TRBJ2-7, with D unclear. V shed 0 bases and J shed 3 bases, with 10 bases lying between them. Germline V gene data show CDR1 as SGHRS and CDR2 as YFSETQ. The CDR3 has 14 residues. The CDR3 DNA is TGCGCCAGCAGCTTGGACCAAAATAACTACGAGCAGTACTTC. It encodes CASSLDQNNYEQYF.

This clonotype has more than one count but fewer than ten. The J gene is TRBJ1-2, the V gene TRBV15, with D unresolved. The V gene lost 4 bases and the J gene lost 1 base, with 7 bases spanning the gap. The CDR3 is 13 residues long. Germline CDR1 LNHNV, CDR2 YYDKDF (reference sequence). The CDR3 loop is CATSTHYNYGYTF. For the CDR3, the DNA is TGTGCCACCAGCACTCATTATAACTATGGCTACACCTTC.

This rearrangement joins TRBV20-1 to TRBJ2-3, with 8 bases aligning to TRBD2. This CDR3 spans 13 amino acids. From germline, CDR1 is DFQATT and CDR2 SNEGSKA (reference sequence). CDR3 residues: CRPSGGLTDTQYF. Here the CDR3 DNA reads TGCAGGCCCTCGGGGGGGCTCACAGATACGCAGTATTTT.

The rearrangement joins TRBV2 to TRBJ2-1; 7 bases map to TRBD2. There are 15 residues in the CDR3. CDR1 is SNHLY, CDR2 FYNNEI, per germline. J lost 2 bases, V lost 3 bases, and 4 bases had no gene match. This chain's CDR3 is CASSDGGRAYNEQFF. The CDR3 nucleotides read TGTGCCAGCAGTGATGGTGGGAGGGCCTACAATGAGCAGTTCTTC.

This chain links TRBV29-1 with TRBJ2-7; 8 bases are shared with TRBD2. In germline, CDR1 is SQVTM, CDR2 ANQGSEA. This CDR3 spans 14 amino acids. V shed 4 bases and J 0 bases; nucleotides not matched to a gene: 5. The CDR3 sequence: CSVGITSGSYEQYF. Written as DNA, the CDR3 is TGCAGCGTTGGGATTACTAGCGGCTCCTACGAGCAGTACTTC.

This chain joins TRBV20-1 and TRBJ1-5; TRBD1 matches at 11 bases. V dropped 5 bases and J dropped 6; count of bases not matched to a gene: 6. Germline CDR1 DFQATT, CDR2 SNEGSKA (reference sequence). The CDR3 covers 14 residues. This CDR3 reads CSAAHGTGGQPQHF. CDR3 nucleotide sequence: TGCAGTGCTGCTCACGGGACAGGGGGTCAGCCCCAGCATTTT.

The chain carries TRBV5-1 and TRBJ2-1, with D maybe TRBD2 (5 bases). Germline V CDR1 and CDR2: SGHRS, YFSETQ. The length of the CDR3 is 15 residues. Trimming took 2 bases from V and 4 from J, leaving 13 bases between them. In DNA form, the CDR3 reads TGCGCCAGCAGCTTCTTAACAAGCGGTTACAATGAGCAGTTCTTC. Translating gives CASSFLTSGYNEQFF.

This clonotype has just one count. This chain joins TRBV19 and TRBJ2-1; 7 nucleotides match TRBD1. Germline CDR1 and CDR2: LNHDA and SQIVND (reference sequence). The CDR3 is made up of 15 amino acids. Germline trimming cut 1 base from V and 2 bases from J; bases unmatched to any gene: 2. CDR3 amino acids: CASSIVGTAYNEQFF. CDR3 sequence (DNA): TGTGCCAGTAGTATAGTGGGGACAGCCTACAATGAGCAGTTCTTC.

The sample holds a few counts of this clonotype. The V and J genes are TRBV3-1 and TRBJ2-7, with 11 bases lining up with TRBD2. The CDR3 length is 14 residues. V shed 4 bases, J shed 4 bases, and the junction held 3 bases outside the gene matches. Germline assignment: CDR1 LGHDT and CDR2 YNNKEL (reference sequence). The CDR3 nucleotides read TGTGCCAGCAGCCGTTCTAGCGGGGGGTACGAGCAGTACTTC. The encoded protein is CASSRSSGGYEQYF.

This clonotype came up a few times. The chain couples TRBV20-1 to TRBJ2-1; no firm D call. Per germline, CDR1 DFQATT and CDR2 SNEGSKA (reference sequence). The V end lost 5 bases, the J end lost 2 bases, and 10 bases lay between the germline ends. The CDR3 has 13 residues. CDR3 coding DNA: TGCAGTGCTCCACGTACGGCCTACAATGAGCAGTTCTTC. Its protein product is CSAPRTAYNEQFF.

This clonotype appeared a few times. The junction shows a germline mismatch at one end, possibly a read error. J is TRBJ1-2 and V is TRBV12-3 or TRBV12-4; D is undetermined. The CDR3 length is 8 residues. The CDR3 loop reads CASSPGGF. The CDR3 coding sequence is TGTGCCAGCAGCCCGGGAGGGTTC.

This clonotype was detected only a few times. The chain combines TRBV5-1 with TRBJ1-1; D remains unclear. The CDR3 covers 15 residues. Trimming removed 0 bases from V and 2 bases from J, with 11 bases in between. Germline V gene lookup returns CDR1 SGHRS and CDR2 YFSETQ. The DNA for the CDR3 is TGCGCCAGCAGCTTGGATCGGCGGAGTAACACTGAAGCTTTCTTT. The encoded protein is CASSLDRRSNTEAFF.

V is TRBV5-1 and J is TRBJ2-7; tentatively, D is TRBD2 (6 bases). Germline loops: CDR1 SGHRS, CDR2 YFSETQ. The CDR3 extends over 15 amino acids. The ends were cut back, 1 base at V and 5 bases at J, with 16 bases in the middle. CDR3 sequence: CASSLTGTGVDEQYF. CDR3 DNA: TGCGCCAGCAGCTTGACTGGGACGGGAGTGGACGAGCAGTACTTC.

CDR3: CSAPVMGTQYF. Written as DNA, the CDR3 is TGCAGTGCTCCCGTTATGGGGACGCAGTATTTT. The chain links TRBV20-1 to TRBJ2-3; D gene ambiguous. Deletions cut 5 bases from V and 9 bases from J, with 12 bases between. Germline V CDR1 and CDR2: DFQATT, SNEGSKA (reference sequence). This CDR3 is built from 11 residues.

The chain uses TRBV20-1 and TRBJ2-3; a possible D gene is TRBD2 (5 bases). The CDR3 spans 13 residues. CDR1 is DFQATT, CDR2 SNEGSKA, per germline (reference sequence). V was shortened by 8 bases and J by 1 base, with 13 bases between the two germline ends. CDR3 loop: CSTGIGGTDTQYF. The DNA for the CDR3 is TGCAGTACCGGGATCGGGGGCACAGATACGCAGTATTTT.

This clonotype was seen a few times. The V and J genes are TRBV20-1 and TRBJ2-1, with 10 bases that match TRBD2. Germline V gene data show CDR1 as DFQATT and CDR2 as SNEGSKA (reference sequence). V lost 4 bases, J lost 7 bases, and 7 bases stayed unmatched. The CDR3 sequence is 14 residues long. This CDR3 reads CSATGLAKTNEQFF. The DNA of the CDR3 is TGCAGTGCTACGGGACTAGCGAAGACGAATGAGCAGTTCTTC.

V gene TRBV6-2 or TRBV6-3 combines with J gene TRBJ2-1; 10 nucleotides align to TRBD2. Germline CDR1 and CDR2: MNHEY and SVGEGT. The V segment lost 8 bases and the J segment 7 bases; nucleotides outside the gene matches: 14. This CDR3 region has 16 residues. Written as DNA, the CDR3 is TGTGCCAGCGATGGATCGAGCGGGAGGGCCGGTAATGAGCAGTTCTTC. This gives the protein CASDGSSGRAGNEQFF.

This sequence joins TRBV7-2 and TRBJ2-7, with D hard to call. The CDR3 is 10 amino acids. Germline CDR1 reads SGHTA; CDR2 reads FQGNSA. V dropped 7 bases and J dropped 4 bases, with 5 bases sitting between them. The CDR3 protein is CASTCYEQYF. CDR3 bases: TGTGCCAGCACCTGTTACGAGCAGTACTTC. The entire variable domain, with the rest obtained from reference TRBV7-2 and TRBJ2-7, is as follows: GAGVSQSPSNKVTEKGKDVELRCDPISGHTALYWYRQSLGQGLEFLIYFQGNSAPDKSGLPSDRFSAERTGGSVSTLTIQRTQQEDSAVYLCASTCYEQYFGPGTRLTVT.